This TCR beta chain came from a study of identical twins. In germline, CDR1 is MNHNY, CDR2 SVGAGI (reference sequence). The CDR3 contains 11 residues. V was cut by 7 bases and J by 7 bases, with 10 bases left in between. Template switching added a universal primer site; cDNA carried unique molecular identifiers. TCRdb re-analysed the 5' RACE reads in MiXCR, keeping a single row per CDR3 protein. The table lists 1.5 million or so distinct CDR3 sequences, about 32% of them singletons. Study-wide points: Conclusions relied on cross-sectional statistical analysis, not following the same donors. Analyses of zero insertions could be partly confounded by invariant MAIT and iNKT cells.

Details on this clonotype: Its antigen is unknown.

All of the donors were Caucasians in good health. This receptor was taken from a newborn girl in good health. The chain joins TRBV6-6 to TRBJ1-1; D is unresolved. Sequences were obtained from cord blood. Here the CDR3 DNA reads TGTGCCAGCATCGATGGGAATGAAGCTTTCTTT. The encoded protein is CASIDGNEAFF.